A selection of T cell receptor beta chains follows, all from one sample in a study of cytomegalovirus exposure and HLA in healthy donors. Profiled with immunoSEQ multiplex PCR; TCRdb holds only in-frame clones, not every one. Seen here are approximately 140,000 clones, approximately 80% observed once, and the top ten hold around 1.9%. Sequencing was done on a sample of PBMCs. The origin of the receptors is a man aged 35 to 55 in good health and CMV-seronegative. CDR3s include the opening cysteine and the closing phenylalanine or tryptophan.

j_gene | len | v_gene | CDR3aa
TRBJ1-1 | 14 | TRBV29-1 | CSSGDPRGSTEAFF
TRBJ2-1 | 15 | TRBV4-1 | CASSQVRLGDNEQFF
TRBJ1-6 | 15 | TRBV7-2 | CASSLESTVSSTLHF
TRBJ2-5 | 16 | TRBV25-1 | CASSERGGTSEETQYF
TRBJ2-3 | 12 | TRBV25-1 | CASTPGGNTQYF
TRBJ2-7 | 17 | TRBV7-6 | CASLGHSPGQESGEQYF
TRBJ2-3 | 16 | TRBV28 | CASSLPRQGDGDTQYF
TRBJ1-6 | 16 | TRBV11-2 | CASNPVGTGTNSPLHF
TRBJ1-6 | 15 | TRBV5-1 | CASSPTGTGNTPLHF
TRBJ2-7 | 14 | TRBV9 | CASSGLTGSGEQYF
TRBJ2-1 | 16 | TRBV4-2 | CASSQDDRTAYNEQFF
TRBJ1-6 | 14 | TRBV30 | CAWSKGQGSSPLHF
TRBJ1-1 | 13 | TRBV9 | CASSPPGDTEAFF
TRBJ2-3 | 15 | TRBV28 | CASSFGNFGTDTQYF
TRBJ2-7 | 13 | TRBV7-6 | CASSLHSSYEQYF
TRBJ2-6 | 19 | TRBV10-3 | CAISESTGLTSSGANVLTF
TRBJ2-7 | 13 | TRBV11-2 | CASSTTGGYEQYF
TRBJ2-7 | 13 | TRBV28 | CASSPAPRFEQYF
TRBJ2-3 | 14 | TRBV27 | CASSWGQVTDTQYF
TRBJ1-6 | 14 | TRBV2 | CASTFEYLNSPLHF
TRBJ2-2 | 13 | TRBV7-2 | CASSHSNTGELFF
TRBJ2-1 | 14 | TRBV9 | CASSGRGAYNEQFF
TRBJ2-7 | 13 | TRBV29-1 | CSVLGGESYEQYF
TRBJ1-1 | 15 | TRBV5-4 | CASSLDTGMNTEAFF
TRBJ2-3 | 14 | TRBV30 | CAWRIFGVTDTQYF
TRBJ1-4 | 16 | TRBV6-5 | CASSYTGTGGAEKLFF
TRBJ2-5 | 15 | TRBV5-1 | CASTGQRGGRETQYF
TRBJ2-5 | 16 | TRBV7-9 | CASSLADRGGRETQYF
TRBJ2-5 | 15 | TRBV2 | CASSITSGSQETQYF
TRBJ2-2 | 14 | TRBV5-1 | CASSLVQNTGELFF
TRBJ2-7 | 15 | TRBV4-1 | CASSPAGTGTYEQYF
TRBJ2-2 | 14 | TRBV29-1 | CSVEKPGSTGELFF
TRBJ2-7 | 12 | TRBV13 | CASSPGDYEQYF
TRBJ2-4 | 17 | TRBV4-3 | CASSQEPGGAVKNIQYF
TRBJ1-6 | 17 | TRBV7-9 | CASSPDRSSSYNSPLHF
TRBJ1-2 | 12 | TRBV19 | CASSDSFNGYTF
TRBJ2-7 | 15 | TRBV6-5 | CASSYSTSSPYEQYF
TRBJ2-7 | 14 | TRBV5-1 | CASSFSDYLSIPYF
TRBJ2-5 | 14 | TRBV2 | CASRGQGSQETQYF
TRBJ1-4 | 14 | TRBV28 | CASRPSGGNEKLFF
TRBJ2-3 | 18 | TRBV5-6 | CASSWVLLAGEMADTQYF
TRBJ2-2 | 14 | TRBV15 | CATSRDGNTGELFF
TRBJ2-4 | 19 | TRBV23-1 | CASSQSLSLAEMIKNIQYF
. | 17 | TRBV5-1 | CASRLGGQGLDSYEQYF
TRBJ2-7 | 13 | TRBV29-1 | CSVGTGGFYEQYF
TRBJ2-1 | 13 | TRBV6-4 | CASSTSGNNEQFF
TRBJ2-7 | 15 | TRBV27 | CASSLSPGTTYEQYF
TRBJ2-2 | 16 | TRBV11-2 | CASSLGTGRNTGELFF
TRBJ2-3 | 14 | TRBV29-1 | CSVQTSGGLDTQYF
TRBJ2-3 | 16 | TRBV6-6 | CASSYSGRGVTDTQYF
TRBJ1-1 | 13 | TRBV6-6 | CASSSDSGAEAFF
TRBJ2-7 | 14 | TRBV4-3 | CASSRGTGNYEQYF
TRBJ1-5 | 14 | TRBV6-1 | CASSEWGDDQPQHF
TRBJ2-5 | 14 | TRBV10-3 | CAISEGGDQETQYF
TRBJ2-7 | 14 | TRBV6-5 | CASSAQDGSGEQYF
TRBJ2-3 | 17 | TRBV12-2 | CASRLEGPGTGGDTQYF